One and the same sample provided the 22 T cell receptor beta chains below, sequenced in a study of T cells in Graves' hyperthyroidism and ophthalmopathy. Amplification targeted TCR beta CDR3 regions from RNA transcripts. HTBI primers were employed in a first-round RT-PCR of the TCR CDR3. TCRdb reanalysed the multiplex PCR reads using MiXCR and keeps one entry per CDR3 protein. The sample has under 300,000 distinct CDR3 sequences; roughly 15% are singletons. Sequencing was performed on blood. Every receptor here comes from a woman between 50 and 59 years old with Graves' hyperthyroidism that later progressed to Graves' ophthalmopathy.

Ten or more counts support this clonotype. The CDR3 loop is CASSFAASGGVGQFF. The CDR3, as DNA: TGTGCCAGCAGTTTTGCGGCTAGCGGGGGGGTTGGGCAGTTCTTC. V is TRBV28 and J is TRBJ2-1; 12 bases match TRBD2. V dropped 3 bases and J dropped 12; count of bases not matched to a gene: 9. The CDR3 totals 15 residues. The germline V gene encodes CDR1 MDHEN and CDR2 SYDVKM. Full variable domain (remainder filled in from reference TRBV28 and TRBJ2-1): DVKVTQSSRYLVKRTGEKVFLECVQDMDHENMFWYRQDPGLGLRLIYFSYDVKMKEKGDIPEGYSVSREKKERFSLILESASTNQTSMYLCASSFAASGGVGQFFGPGTRLTVL.

In its sample, this clonotype was seen many times. The chain couples TRBV27 to TRBJ1-2, with D uncertain. The CDR3 sequence is 14 residues long. Germline lookup yields CDR1 MNHEY and CDR2 SMNVEV (reference sequence). Trimming left V 2 bases short and J 4 bases short, with 11 bases between. CDR3 sequence: CASSLRPQSYGYTF. The CDR3 bases are TGTGCCAGCAGTTTACGTCCGCAGAGCTATGGCTACACCTTC.

This clonotype has a count of ten or more. The J gene is TRBJ1-5, the V gene TRBV11-2; D gene ambiguous. This CDR3 contains 13 residues. Trimming stripped 1 base from V and 6 bases from J, with 7 bases between. Germline V gene lookup returns CDR1 SGHAT and CDR2 FQNNGV. DNA of the CDR3: TGTGCCAGCAGCTTAGGAGCCGGTCAGCCCCAGCATTTT. Its translation is CASSLGAGQPQHF.

This chain links TRBV5-1 with TRBJ1-3; 7 positions agree with TRBD1. This CDR3 contains 16 residues. Trimming at V came to 0 bases and at J to 0 bases, leaving 3 bases not matched to a gene. CDR1 and CDR2 from the germline V gene are SGHRS and YFSETQ. CDR3 in amino acids: CASSLAGTASGNTIYF. The CDR3 nucleotides read TGCGCCAGCAGCTTGGCCGGGACAGCCTCTGGAAACACCATATATTTT.

The sample holds one count of this clonotype. The gene calls are TRBV7-2 and TRBJ2-7; D possibly uses TRBD1 or TRBD2 (5 bases each). Germline CDR1 SGHTA, CDR2 FQGNSA. V was cut by 4 bases and J by 1 base, with 14 bases left in between. The CDR3 runs 15 residues. CDR3 region: CASSWGSQGSYEQYF. The CDR3 DNA is TGTGCCAGCAGCTGGGGGAGTCAGGGATCCTACGAGCAGTACTTC.

In its sample, this clonotype was seen many times. The chain combines TRBV20-1 with TRBJ2-7; 7 bases align to TRBD2. The CDR3 has 14 amino acids. Losses at the gene ends were 0 bases for V and 4 bases for J; bases not matched to a gene: 6. Germline lookup yields CDR1 DFQATT and CDR2 SNEGSKA (reference sequence). CDR3 bases: TGCAGTGCTAGAGAACCGGGACTACTTTACGAGCAGTACTTC. Its protein is CSAREPGLLYEQYF.

This clonotype came up a few times. The chain carries TRBV10-2 and TRBJ1-5; a possible D gene is TRBD1 (5 bases). Germline values: CDR1 WSHSY, CDR2 SAAADI. Trimming removed 5 bases at V and 4 bases at J, with 15 bases between. The CDR3 has 15 residues. In DNA form, the CDR3 reads TGCGCCAGCAGTATGGGGGGGGGGGTTAATCAGCCCCAGCATTTT. As protein: CASSMGGGVNQPQHF.

The rearrangement links TRBV25-1 to TRBJ2-3, with 10 bases lining up with TRBD1. This CDR3 contains 15 residues. The junction had 10 bases not matched to a gene; V was cut back by 7 bases and J by 6 bases. CDR1 and CDR2 from the germline V gene are MGHDK and SYGVNS. CDR3 region: CASTRQGATGDTQYF. CDR3 in DNA: TGTGCCAGCACTCGACAGGGGGCGACAGGGGATACGCAGTATTTT.

This clonotype has ten or more counts. The rearrangement joins TRBV30 to TRBJ2-1, with 8 positions matching TRBD2. The germline gives CDR1 GTSNPN, CDR2 SVGIG (reference sequence). V lost 2 bases to trimming and J lost 8 bases; unmatched junction nucleotides: 8. This CDR3 has 14 residues. CDR3 amino acids: CAWSSTSGLDEQFF. The CDR3 bases are TGTGCCTGGAGTAGCACTAGCGGTCTCGATGAGCAGTTCTTC.

This clonotype was recorded many times. The V and J genes are TRBV28 and TRBJ1-5; D gene ambiguous. The CDR3 runs to 14 residues. V was cut by 3 bases and J by 4 bases, with 10 bases left in between. Germline assignment: CDR1 MDHEN and CDR2 SYDVKM. The CDR3 protein is CASSLRIGNQPQHF. The CDR3 bases are TGTGCCAGCAGTTTGCGGATCGGAAATCAGCCCCAGCATTTT.

This clonotype was seen at least ten times. The genes are TRBV27 and TRBJ1-3; D is unresolved. CDR3 size: 13 residues. V was shortened by 2 bases and J by 2 bases, with 4 bases between the two germline ends. CDR1 and CDR2 (germline): MNHEY, SMNVEV (reference sequence). This CDR3 reads CASSLTPGNTIYF. CDR3 DNA: TGTGCCAGCAGTTTAACCCCTGGAAACACCATATATTTT.

Notes on this clonotype: Being one base from a much bigger clone, this may be a read error. V usage is TRBV11-2 and J usage is TRBJ2-1; D is unclear. The germline V gene encodes CDR1 SGHAT and CDR2 FQNNGV. The CDR3 is made up of 12 amino acids. The CDR3 is CAGSFEAREQFF. The CDR3 region has the DNA TGTGCCGGCAGCTTCGAGGCCCGGGAGCAGTTCTTC. The full variable domain, rest sourced from reference TRBV11-2 and TRBJ2-1, is EAGVAQSPRYKIIEKRQSVAFWCNPISGHATLYWYQQILGQGPKLLIQFQNNGVVDDSQLPKDRFSAERLKGVDSTLKIQPAKLEDSAVYLCAGSFEAREQFFGPGTRLTVL.

This clonotype was detected ten times or more. The chain couples TRBV7-3 to TRBJ2-1, with 8 bases matching TRBD2. V lost 7 bases, J lost 7 bases, and 18 bases stayed unmatched. The CDR3 totals 17 residues. Germline CDR1 and CDR2: SGHTA and FQGTGA. The CDR3 bases are TGTGCCAGCACCGCCCCCCTTGGGACTAGTCCTTTTAATGAGCAGTTCTTC. It codes for CASTAPLGTSPFNEQFF.

This clonotype has at least ten counts. The rearrangement joins TRBV2 to TRBJ2-1; 7 nucleotides align to TRBD1. The CDR3 length is 16 residues. V shed 8 bases, J shed 0 bases, and the junction held 10 bases outside the gene matches. CDR1 is SNHLY, CDR2 FYNNEI, per germline. Here the CDR3 DNA reads TGTGCCAGCGGAGCCGGGACAGAGAGCTCCTACAATGAGCAGTTCTTC. It codes for CASGAGTESSYNEQFF.

This chain joins TRBV6-1 and TRBJ1-1, with D unclear. The CDR3 covers 15 residues. The ends were cut back, 5 bases at V and 1 base at J, with 14 bases in the middle. CDR1 MNHNS and CDR2 SASEGT come from the germline V gene. For the CDR3, the DNA is TGTGCCAGCAGTACCACCCGACGGTCGAACACTGAAGCTTTCTTT. The encoded protein is CASSTTRRSNTEAFF.

This clonotype has more than one count but fewer than ten. V and J are TRBV29-1 and TRBJ2-7; D is undetermined. V lost 2 bases and J lost 3, with 5 bases in between. The CDR3 extends over 11 amino acids. Looked up from germline, CDR1 is SQVTM and CDR2 is ANQGSEA. DNA of the CDR3: TGCAGCGTTGAATTCGGCTACGAGCAGTACTTC. Translated: CSVEFGYEQYF.

This clonotype was detected many times. This chain uses TRBV30 with TRBJ2-2; maybe TRBD1 (6 bases). V was clipped by 4 bases and J by 4 bases, with 13 bases between them. CDR1 is GTSNPN and CDR2 is SVGIG in the germline V gene (reference sequence). This CDR3 comprises 14 residues. The CDR3 nucleotides read TGTGCCTGGACTCCGGGACACTTCACCGGGGAGCTGTTTTTT. This codes for CAWTPGHFTGELFF.

There are many counts of this clonotype. The J gene is TRBJ1-1, the V gene TRBV5-5, with D perhaps matching TRBD1 (6 bases). Trimming stripped 4 bases from V and 5 bases from J, with 15 bases between. Germline-derived CDR1 and CDR2 are SGHKS and YYEKEE (reference sequence). CDR3 length: 14 residues. The chain's CDR3 is CASSPGGRVTEAFF. DNA of the CDR3: TGTGCCAGCAGCCCGGGGGGCCGGGTTACTGAAGCTTTCTTT.

This clonotype was seen a few times. The chain uses TRBV5-6 and TRBJ1-5; D gene unclear. Germline assignment: CDR1 SGHDT and CDR2 YYEEEE. The CDR3 is 15 residues long. The V end lost 4 bases, the J end lost 2 bases, and 13 bases lay between the germline ends. This CDR3 is CASSPSAFGNQPQHF. As DNA, the CDR3 is TGTGCCAGCAGCCCCTCGGCTTTCGGCAATCAGCCCCAGCATTTT.

At least ten counts were recorded for this clonotype. Sequence at one end of the junction differs from germline and may be a read error. This rearrangement joins TRBV7-7 to TRBJ2-7, with D tentatively TRBD1 (5 bases). There are 14 residues in the CDR3. CDR1 SSHAT and CDR2 FNYEAQ come from the germline V gene (reference sequence). The chain's CDR3 is CASSLGANDGEQYF. CDR3 nucleotides: TGTGCTAGCAGCTTAGGGGCCAACGACGGCGAGCAGTACTTC.

In its sample, this clonotype was seen a few times. This rearrangement joins TRBV4-1 to TRBJ2-2, with a tentative D call TRBD1 (6 bases). Trimming removed 4 bases at V and 2 bases at J, with 14 bases between. The CDR3 loop spans 16 amino acids. CDR1 is MGHRA and CDR2 is YSYEKL in the germline V gene. CDR3 DNA: TGCGCCAGCAGCCCAGGGGCTCGGGCTAACACCGGGGAGCTGTTTTTT. Translation: CASSPGARANTGELFF.

This clonotype was seen repeatedly, ten times or more. V and J are TRBV28 and TRBJ1-5; TRBD1 might be the D (5 bases). Looked up from germline, CDR1 is MDHEN and CDR2 is SYDVKM. V gave up 3 bases and J gave up 0 bases, with 9 bases separating them. This CDR3 contains 15 residues. The CDR3 DNA sequence: TGTGCCAGCAGTTTGGGGCGGTATAGCAATCAGCCCCAGCATTTT. Translated, it gives CASSLGRYSNQPQHF.